Listed below are T cell receptor beta chains from one sample, sequenced in a study of blood T cell repertoires in COVID-19. Assay used: immunoSEQ multiplex PCR; TCRdb lists only in-frame clones, some missing. This sample has about 190,000 clones, with approximately 81% found just once. The sample taken for sequencing was peripheral blood. The source is a woman older than 75 with acute or convalescent COVID-19. The CDR3 runs from the conserved cysteine through the conserved F or W.

v_call: TRBV6-6; cdr3_aa: CASSYSARNTEAFF
v_call: TRBV5-1; cdr3_aa: CASSPQPGQGLYEQYF
v_call: TRBV12-5; cdr3_aa: CASGPDSQETQYF
v_call: TRBV5-8; cdr3_aa: CASSLVLTGLYSNQPQHF
v_call: TRBV5-1; cdr3_aa: CASSLELLGARGTEAFF
v_call: TRBV7-9; cdr3_aa: CASSLVDIGGYTF
v_call: TRBV6-6; cdr3_aa: CASSYLLSGGIYGYTF
v_call: TRBV6-5; cdr3_aa: CASSPDRSLNTEAFF
v_call: TRBV19; cdr3_aa: CASSPSRLREDEQYF
v_call: TRBV6-5; cdr3_aa: CASSPPGGAYSPLHF
v_call: TRBV25-1; cdr3_aa: CASSVPPEYF